A single sample gave rise to the 10 T cell receptor beta chains below, sequenced in a study of post-analysis software for immune sequencing data (dated by TCRdb to between 2015 and 2016). The paper as a whole reports these results and caveats: Significantly higher frequencies in patients than in controls were found for about five TRBV segments, including TRBV5-6, TRBV5-1 and TRBV20-1.

The library was built by means of PCR. Sequencing instrument: Illumina HiSeq 2500. Unique molecular identifiers were incorporated into TCR beta cDNA libraries to reduce PCR and sequencing biases. TCRdb reanalyzed the raw reads on its own, using fastp at Q25 for trimming and MiXCR for clone calling, and kept in-frame beta chains. Each entry merges the rows of one CDR3 protein and shows their most common DNA and genes. Across this sample there are about 800,000 distinct CDR3 sequences, with 30% seen only once. The biggest ten clones account for more than 0.45% of the sample. These TCRs are of unknown antigen specificity. Sequenced: blood. All receptors derive from a girl under 18 with multiple sclerosis.

This clonotype occurred a few times. The chain carries TRBV7-9 and TRBJ2-3, with no clear D. The V and J ends lost 8 bases and 0 bases respectively, with 9 bases between them. Per germline, CDR1 SEHNR and CDR2 FQNEAQ (reference sequence). The CDR3 is 13 residues long. For the CDR3, the DNA is TGTGCCAGCGCTCGCGGAAGCACAGATACGCAGTATTTT. Translated, it gives CASARGSTDTQYF.

The genes are TRBV3-1 and TRBJ1-2; unclear D gene. V shed 3 bases and J shed 8 bases, with 25 bases lying between them. Germline CDR1 reads LGHDT; CDR2 reads YNNKEL (reference sequence). This CDR3 has 17 amino acids. CDR3 coding DNA: TGTGCCAGCAGCCATCGAATTTTTGACAAAAGGGATCCCGGCTACACCTTC. Protein: CASSHRIFDKRDPGYTF.

This clonotype was counted once. Here the CDR3 omits its conserved ending phenylalanine or tryptophan, so a read error is the likely source. J is TRBJ2-5 and V is TRBV29-1; D uncertain. V gave up 2 bases and J gave up 1 base, with 5 bases separating them. Germline-derived CDR1 and CDR2 are SQVTM and ANQGSEA. The CDR3 length is 12 residues. CDR3 amino acids: CSVEPGQETQYC. Here the CDR3 DNA reads TGCAGCGTTGAACCAGGCCAAGAGACCCAGTACTGC.

In this sample, this clonotype turned up once. This chain connects TRBV7-2 to TRBJ1-1; D is uncertain. The CDR3 runs to 15 residues. Germline-derived CDR1 and CDR2 are SGHTA and FQGNSA. The V gene lost 1 base and the J gene lost 7 bases, with 16 bases spanning the gap. CDR3 loop: CASSLGRGGLGEAFF. CDR3 bases: TGTGCCAGCAGCTTAGGTCGGGGAGGGCTTGGTGAAGCTTTCTTT.

To note about this clonotype: A much larger clone lies a single base off, so this may be a read error. The chain is built from TRBV7-2 and TRBJ2-1, with D tentatively TRBD1 (6 bases). Germline CDR1 is SGHTA and CDR2 is FQGNSA. CDR3 length equals 14 residues. For the CDR3, the DNA is TGTGCCAGCAACTTAGGGGGTAGCGTGAGGGAGCAGTTCTTC. The encoded protein is CASNLGGSVREQFF.

The V and J genes are TRBV20-1 and TRBJ2-7; D unclear. The CDR3 runs to 16 residues. Trimming took 1 base from V and 5 from J, leaving 21 bases between them. Germline V lookup: CDR1 DFQATT, CDR2 SNEGSKA (reference sequence). The CDR3 protein is CSARVSPRYPGDEQYF. For the CDR3, the DNA is TGCAGTGCTAGAGTCTCCCCTCGCTACCCTGGCGACGAGCAGTACTTC.

This clonotype was picked up a small number of times. This chain links TRBV5-1 with TRBJ2-7, with unresolved D. CDR1 is SGHRS and CDR2 is YFSETQ in the germline V gene. V was pared by 5 bases and J by 3 bases, with 18 bases between. This CDR3 is 15 amino acids long. CDR3 sequence reads: CASSSRPGGVYEQYF. CDR3 nucleotides: TGCGCCAGCAGTTCGCGCCCCGGTGGGGTCTACGAGCAGTACTTC. The complete variable domain, with remaining parts taken from reference TRBV5-1 and TRBJ2-7, reads KAGVTQTPRYLIKTRGQQVTLSCSPISGHRSVSWYQQTPGQGLQFLFEYFSETQRNKGNFPGRFSGRQFSNSRSEMNVSTLELGDSALYLCASSSRPGGVYEQYFGPGTRLTVT.

This clonotype was seen only a few times. The J gene is TRBJ2-1, the V gene TRBV27; the match to TRBD1 covers 7 bases. The CDR3 consists of 15 residues. The germline V gene encodes CDR1 MNHEY and CDR2 SMNVEV (reference sequence). The J segment lost 2 bases and the V segment lost 8 bases, leaving 9 bases of the junction unmatched. The DNA for the CDR3 is TGTGCCAGCTACGGAGGCCAGGGGGCCTACAATGAGCAGTTCTTC. This sequence encodes CASYGGQGAYNEQFF.

V and J are TRBV20-1 and TRBJ1-4; 9 bases fit TRBD1. From germline, CDR1 is DFQATT and CDR2 SNEGSKA (reference sequence). This CDR3 contains 17 residues. The V and J ends lost 2 bases and 8 bases, in that order; junction bases with no gene match: 15. The CDR3 is CSARPRGQGTTGEKLFF. Here the CDR3 DNA reads TGCAGTGCTAGACCGCGGGGACAGGGTACGACGGGCGAAAAACTGTTTTTT.

The chain is built from TRBV20-1 and TRBJ1-5, with a weak D call TRBD1 (5 bases). V gave up 5 bases and J gave up 3 bases, with 8 bases separating them. The CDR3 covers 12 residues. Germline V gene lookup returns CDR1 DFQATT and CDR2 SNEGSKA (reference sequence). CDR3 sequence: CSAYRNNQPQHF. DNA for the CDR3: TGCAGTGCTTACAGGAACAATCAGCCCCAGCATTTT.